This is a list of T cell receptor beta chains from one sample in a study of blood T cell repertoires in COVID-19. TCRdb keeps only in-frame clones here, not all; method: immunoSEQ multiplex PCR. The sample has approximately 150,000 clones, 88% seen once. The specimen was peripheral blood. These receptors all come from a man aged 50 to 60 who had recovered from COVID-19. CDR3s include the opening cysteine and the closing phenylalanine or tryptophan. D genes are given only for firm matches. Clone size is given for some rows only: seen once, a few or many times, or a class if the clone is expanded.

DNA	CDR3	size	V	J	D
TGTGCCAGCAGCGTAGACGGCGTGGGGCTAGCGGCATCCTACAATGAGCAGTTCTTC	CASSVDGVGLAASYNEQFF	.	TRBV9	TRBJ2-1	TRBD2
TGTGCCAGCAGTTACTCGAGGGCGATGAACTATGGCTACACCTTC	CASSYSRAMNYGYTF	few	TRBV6-6	TRBJ1-2	.
TGTGCCAGCACCCCAGACAGGGGGCTAAGGGGAAACACCATATATTTT	CASTPDRGLRGNTIYF	.	TRBV28	TRBJ1-3	TRBD1
TGTGCCAGCAGCTTAGCGCTAAGAGGGCTAGGCACTGAAGCTTTCTTT	CASSLALRGLGTEAFF	.	TRBV7-2	TRBJ1-1	.
TGTGCCAGCAGTTACTCTCCCCAGGGCCCCCCTGGAACCCAGTACTTC	CASSYSPQGPPGTQYF	.	TRBV6-2/TRBV6-3	TRBJ2-5	.
TGTGCCAGCACCCATATCCCGGGACAGGGAGTCTACACCTTC	CASTHIPGQGVYTF	.	TRBV28	TRBJ1-2	TRBD1
TGTGCCAGCAGCCCGCAATCCGGGACTAGTTTTAGCACAGATACGCAGTATTTT	CASSPQSGTSFSTDTQYF	.	TRBV5-4	TRBJ2-3	TRBD2
TGTGCCAGCAGCTACAGGGGGAACTATGGCTACACCTTC	CASSYRGNYGYTF	few	TRBV5-8	TRBJ1-2	TRBD1
TGTGCCAGCCATTCTCTGCCCGGGAATTCACCCCTCCACTTT	CASHSLPGNSPLHF	.	TRBV28	TRBJ1-6	.
TGTGCCAGCAGCATTCGGACAGGGGGGCCCAACACTGAAGCTTTCTTT	CASSIRTGGPNTEAFF	.	TRBV14	TRBJ1-1	TRBD1
TGTGCCAGCAGAACAGGGGGCGTCGGCTACACCTTC	CASRTGGVGYTF	.	TRBV2	TRBJ1-2	TRBD1
TGTGCCACCAGTGATTGGAGCGCAGATACGCAGTATTTT	CATSDWSADTQYF	.	TRBV24-1	TRBJ2-3	.
TGTGCCAGCAGTTCCTGGGGGGGAGAAGCTTTCTTT	CASSSWGGEAFF	.	TRBV12-3/TRBV12-4	TRBJ1-1	.
TGTGCCAGCAGCTTAGGTTGGACGGGGGGCACTAATGAAAAACTGTTTTTT	CASSLGWTGGTNEKLFF	.	TRBV7-2	TRBJ1-4	.
TGTGCCAGCAGTTACCGTCTAGCGGGAAGCTCCTACGAGCAGTACTTC	CASSYRLAGSSYEQYF	.	TRBV6-2/TRBV6-3	TRBJ2-7	TRBD2
TGTGCCTGGAGTCGCCAGGGGGTTAGAACAGATACGCAGTATTTT	CAWSRQGVRTDTQYF	once	TRBV30	TRBJ2-3	TRBD1
TGTGCCAGCTCACCACCCGGGACAGCGGACATAGATACGCAGTATTTT	CASSPPGTADIDTQYF	.	TRBV18	TRBJ2-3	TRBD1
TGTGCCAGCAGTTCTCTCGGACAGGGGAACAATGAGCAGTTCTTC	CASSSLGQGNNEQFF	.	TRBV2	TRBJ2-1	TRBD1
TGTGCCAGCAGCCCCGATTACACAGGGGGACGTGAAAAACTGTTTTTT	CASSPDYTGGREKLFF	.	TRBV7-2	TRBJ1-4	TRBD1
TGTGCCAGCAGCTTAGTCGGGAGGCCCCCCTACAATGAGCAGTTCTTC	CASSLVGRPPYNEQFF	.	TRBV11-2	TRBJ2-1	TRBD2
TGTGCCAGCTCACCGGGACAGGGATCGAACACTGAAGCTTTCTTT	CASSPGQGSNTEAFF	.	TRBV18	TRBJ1-1	TRBD1
TGTGCCAGCAGTTTTACAGGGGCGGGAGAGACCCAGTACTTC	CASSFTGAGETQYF	.	TRBV28	TRBJ2-5	TRBD1
TGTGCCAGCAGTTACGACAGGGACACTGAAGCTTTCTTT	CASSYDRDTEAFF	few	TRBV5-5	TRBJ1-1	TRBD1
TGTGCCAGCAGCCGCCCGGGACAGTGGGATTCACCCCTCCACTTT	CASSRPGQWDSPLHF	.	TRBV4-2	TRBJ1-6	TRBD1
TGTGCCAGCAGCTTAGGGGCGAGCTCTGGAAACACCATATATTTT	CASSLGASSGNTIYF	.	TRBV7-8	TRBJ1-3	.
TGTGCCAGCAGCTTGGGGGACAGGGGTCGTTACAATGAGCAGTTCTTC	CASSLGDRGRYNEQFF	.	TRBV7-2	TRBJ2-1	TRBD1
TGTGCCAGCAGCCCCACATGGCCGAACACTGAAGCTTTCTTT	CASSPTWPNTEAFF	.	TRBV14	TRBJ1-1	.
TGTGCCAGCCTAGAGGGGGGGCACACAGATACGCAGTATTTT	CASLEGGHTDTQYF	.	TRBV28	TRBJ2-3	.
TGTGCCAGTAGTTCCGACAGGCTGAACACTGAAGCTTTCTTT	CASSSDRLNTEAFF	.	TRBV19	TRBJ1-1	.
TGTGCCAGCAGTTCAGGGACAGGGAAAAACTCCTACGAGCAGTACTTC	CASSSGTGKNSYEQYF	.	TRBV5-5	TRBJ2-7	TRBD1
TGTGCCAGCAGGAAAAACGGGACTAGCGGTTCCTACGAGCAGTACTTC	CASRKNGTSGSYEQYF	.	TRBV21-1	TRBJ2-7	.
TGTGCCAGCAGGGCTACAGCTCCTGGAAACACCATATATTTT	CASRATAPGNTIYF	.	TRBV2	TRBJ1-3	.
TGCGCCAGCAGCCAAGATGGGAGCACTGAAGCTTTCTTT	CASSQDGSTEAFF	.	TRBV4-3	TRBJ1-1	.
TGTGCCAGCTCACCCCCGGGGAGGGGTGAGACCCAGTACTTC	CASSPPGRGETQYF	.	TRBV18	TRBJ2-5	TRBD2
TGTGCCAGCAGTTTACAGGTTAGCGGAGCTGAAAAACTGTTTTTT	CASSLQVSGAEKLFF	.	TRBV28	TRBJ1-4	.
TGTGCCAGCAGCAAAGTTCGGGGTTTCTACGAGCAGTACTTC	CASSKVRGFYEQYF	.	TRBV21-1	TRBJ2-7	.
TGCGCCAGCAGCTTGGGACAGCCAGAGACCCAGTACTTC	CASSLGQPETQYF	.	TRBV5-1	TRBJ2-5	.
TGTGCCAGCAGTGTAGACAGGGGCAAATACGAGCAGTACTTC	CASSVDRGKYEQYF	.	TRBV2	TRBJ2-7	TRBD1
TGTGCCAGTAGTAAACACCAGGGGGAACAGCCCCAGCATTTT	CASSKHQGEQPQHF	few	TRBV19	TRBJ1-5	TRBD1
TGTGCCAGCAGCTCCGGACAGGCGAACTATGGCTACACCTTC	CASSSGQANYGYTF	.	TRBV5-4	TRBJ1-2	TRBD1
TGTGCCAGCAGTTTAGTGGGGCTCGAGCAGTACTTC	CASSLVGLEQYF	.	TRBV28	TRBJ2-7	.
TGTGCCAGCAGCCAAGATTGGGGACAGGGTAGGGGCTACACCTTC	CASSQDWGQGRGYTF	.	TRBV3-1/TRBV3-2	TRBJ1-2	TRBD1
TGTGCCAGTAGTAGGAGAAGGGATGGGAGAACTGAAGCTTTCTTT	CASSRRRDGRTEAFF	.	TRBV19	TRBJ1-1	.
TGTGCCAGTAGTATAGACAGACTTGAAGTGGCCGGGGAGCTGTTTTTT	CASSIDRLEVAGELFF	.	TRBV19	TRBJ2-2	.
TGTGCCAGCAGTTTGATCGGGGGCTACACCTTC	CASSLIGGYTF	.	TRBV28	TRBJ1-2	.
TGTGCCTGGAGGTCGTACAGGGGAGACACCGGGGAGCTGTTTTTT	CAWRSYRGDTGELFF	once	TRBV30	TRBJ2-2	TRBD1
TGTGCCAGCAGCTTAGCACCCACCGGGACAGGGGGCCGTTATACTGAAGCTTTCTTT	CASSLAPTGTGGRYTEAFF	.	TRBV7-2	TRBJ1-1	TRBD1
TGTGCCAGCAGTAACGGGGCAGGGGCCCAAGAGACCCAGTACTTC	CASSNGAGAQETQYF	.	TRBV6-6	TRBJ2-5	.
TGTGCCAGCAGCCCCGACGGACTAGCGAGGGAGCAGTACTTC	CASSPDGLAREQYF	.	TRBV7-9	TRBJ2-7	TRBD2
TGTGCCAGCAGCCTAGGAACTTTGACTGAAGCTTTCTTT	CASSLGTLTEAFF	many	TRBV7-8	TRBJ1-1	.
TGTGCCAGCAGTGCGTACGGGGGGGCAGTGAACACTGAAGCTTTCTTT	CASSAYGGAVNTEAFF	.	TRBV6-1	TRBJ1-1	.
TGTGCCAGCAGTCCCCATTCCTTTGACAGGGTCGGCTCTGGGGCCAACGTCCTGACTTTC	CASSPHSFDRVGSGANVLTF	.	TRBV6-4	TRBJ2-6	TRBD1
TGTGCCTGGAGTCAACAGGGTTATGGCTACACCTTC	CAWSQQGYGYTF	.	TRBV30	TRBJ1-2	.
TGTGCCAGTGGACTGCGGGACTCCCACACAGATACGCAGTATTTT	CASGLRDSHTDTQYF	once	TRBV19	TRBJ2-3	.
TGTGCCAGCAGCGCCCTAGCGGGTTCTAGCACAGATACGCAGTATTTT	CASSALAGSSTDTQYF	.	TRBV9	TRBJ2-3	TRBD2